This T cell receptor (beta chain) was identified in a study of identical twins. TCRdb fed the 5' RACE reads into MiXCR, producing one record per CDR3 protein. The sample has approximately 500,000 distinct CDR3 sequences, more than 20% seen once; the top ten hold roughly 3%. This clonotype was detected only a few times. The CDR3 has 15 amino acids. With 1 base removed from V and 9 bases from J, the gap between germline ends came to 13 bases. Per germline, CDR1 SGHAT and CDR2 FQNNGV. These same data were also listed under a study on T cells expressing NK-cell markers. This second study says: Repertoire data for TCR beta were derived from sorted T cells (CD3+CD56+NKG2C+, CD3+CD56+NKG2C- and CD3+CD56-NKG2C+). Seven of eight sequenced donors tested HCMV-seropositive; one tested seronegative. Whether expanded NKG2C+ T cell clones were HCMV-specific remained unclear.

This receptor was obtained from a woman aged 18-29 years in good health. J is TRBJ1-6 and V is TRBV11-2, with D perhaps TRBD1 (5 bases). Sequencing input: CD4+ T cells sorted from blood. The CDR3 here is CASSLGGVGGSPLHF. The CDR3 DNA is TGTGCCAGCAGCTTAGGAGGGGTGGGAGGTTCACCCCTCCACTTT.